This TCR beta chain was profiled in a study of response to subunit inactivated influenza vaccine. Via MiXCR, TCRdb re-called the RT-PCR reads, giving one row per CDR3 protein. The sample consists of more than 700,000 distinct CDR3 sequences, less than 25% of them appearing once. Turning to this clonotype: Its antigen is currently unknown.

Germline V gives CDR1 SGHTA, CDR2 FQGNSA. The CDR3 extends over 14 amino acids. Trimming shortened V by 1 base and J by 8 bases, and 12 bases separated the two germline ends. Overall study results and limits: Every seasonal influenza vaccination brings in few new T cells, the authors suggested.

This TCR derives from a man between 50 and 59 years old who received an inactivated influenza vaccine. The chain uses TRBV7-2 and TRBJ2-1, with D possibly TRBD2 on 6 matching bases. The input for sequencing was PBMCs from blood, taken around 5 days after vaccination. CDR3 sequence (DNA): TGTGCCAGCAGCTTAGATTGGGGGGTTGATGAGCAGTTCTTC. As protein: CASSLDWGVDEQFF.